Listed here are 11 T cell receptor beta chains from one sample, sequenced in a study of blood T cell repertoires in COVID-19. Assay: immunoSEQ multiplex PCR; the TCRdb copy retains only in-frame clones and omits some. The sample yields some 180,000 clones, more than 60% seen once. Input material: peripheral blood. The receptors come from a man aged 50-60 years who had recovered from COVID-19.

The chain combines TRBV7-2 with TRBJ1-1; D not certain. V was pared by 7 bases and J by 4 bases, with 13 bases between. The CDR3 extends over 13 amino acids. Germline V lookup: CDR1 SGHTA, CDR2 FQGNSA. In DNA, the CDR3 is TGTGCCAGCACGAGGGCCGCGCGCACTGAAGCTTTCTTT. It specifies CASTRAARTEAFF.

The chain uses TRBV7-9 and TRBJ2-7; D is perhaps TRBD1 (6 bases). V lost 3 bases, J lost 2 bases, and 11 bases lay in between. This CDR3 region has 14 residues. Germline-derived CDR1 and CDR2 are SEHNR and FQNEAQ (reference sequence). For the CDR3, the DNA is TGTGCCAGCAGCTTCGGGCAGGGGACCTACGAGCAGTACTTC. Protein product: CASSFGQGTYEQYF. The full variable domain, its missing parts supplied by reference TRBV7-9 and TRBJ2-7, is DTGVSQNPRHKITKRGQNVTFRCDPISEHNRLYWYRQTLGQGPEFLTYFQNEAQLEKSRLLSDRFSAERPKGSFSTLEIQRTEQGDSAMYLCASSFGQGTYEQYFGPGTRLTVT.

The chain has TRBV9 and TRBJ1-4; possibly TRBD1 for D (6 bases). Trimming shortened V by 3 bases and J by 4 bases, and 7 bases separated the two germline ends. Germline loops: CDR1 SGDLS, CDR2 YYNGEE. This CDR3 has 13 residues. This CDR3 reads CASSGGGNEKLFF. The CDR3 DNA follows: TGTGCCAGCAGCGGAGGGGGTAATGAAAAACTGTTTTTT.

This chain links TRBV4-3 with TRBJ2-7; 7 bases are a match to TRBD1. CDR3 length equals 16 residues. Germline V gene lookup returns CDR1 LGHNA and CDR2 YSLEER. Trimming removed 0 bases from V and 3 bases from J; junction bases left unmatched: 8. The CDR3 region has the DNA TGCGCCAGCAGCCAAGACATCGGGACAGCGAACTACGAGCAGTACTTC. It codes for CASSQDIGTANYEQYF.

The CDR3 DNA sequence: TGTGCCAGCAGTGAGCTACAGGAGAGCTCCTACGAGCAGTACTTC. This encodes CASSELQESSYEQYF. The chain is built from TRBV6-1 and TRBJ2-7, with D tentatively TRBD1 (5 bases). This CDR3 is built from 15 residues. In germline, CDR1 is MNHNS, CDR2 SASEGT. The germline V and J ends were trimmed by 3 bases and 0 bases, with 12 bases remaining between them.

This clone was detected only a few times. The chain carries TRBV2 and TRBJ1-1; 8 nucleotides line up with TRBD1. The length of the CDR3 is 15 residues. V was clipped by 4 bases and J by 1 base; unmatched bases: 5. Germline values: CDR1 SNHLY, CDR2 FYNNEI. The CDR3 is CASSASGGWNTEAFF. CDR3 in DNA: TGTGCCAGCAGTGCCTCAGGGGGCTGGAACACTGAAGCTTTCTTT.

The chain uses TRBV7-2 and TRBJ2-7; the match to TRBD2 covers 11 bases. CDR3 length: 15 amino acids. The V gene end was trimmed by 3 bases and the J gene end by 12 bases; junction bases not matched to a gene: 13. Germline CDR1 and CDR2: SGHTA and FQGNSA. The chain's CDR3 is CASSLAGLAGGQLYF. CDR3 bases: TGTGCCAGCAGCTTGGCCGGCCTAGCGGGAGGCCAGTTGTACTTC.

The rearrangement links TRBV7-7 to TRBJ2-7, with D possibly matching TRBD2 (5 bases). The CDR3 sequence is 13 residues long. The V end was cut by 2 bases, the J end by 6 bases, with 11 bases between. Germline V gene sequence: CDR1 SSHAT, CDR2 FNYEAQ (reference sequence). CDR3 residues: CASSLREGSEQYF. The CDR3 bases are TGTGCCAGCAGCTTAAGAGAGGGAAGCGAGCAGTACTTC.

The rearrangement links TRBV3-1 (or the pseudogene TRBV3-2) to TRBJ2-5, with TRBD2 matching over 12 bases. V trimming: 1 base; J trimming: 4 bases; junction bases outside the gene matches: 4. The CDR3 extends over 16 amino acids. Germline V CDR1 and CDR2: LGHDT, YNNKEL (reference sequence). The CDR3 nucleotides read TGTGCCAGCAGCCAAGGCCGACTAGCGGGAGTAGAGACCCAGTACTTC. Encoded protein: CASSQGRLAGVETQYF.

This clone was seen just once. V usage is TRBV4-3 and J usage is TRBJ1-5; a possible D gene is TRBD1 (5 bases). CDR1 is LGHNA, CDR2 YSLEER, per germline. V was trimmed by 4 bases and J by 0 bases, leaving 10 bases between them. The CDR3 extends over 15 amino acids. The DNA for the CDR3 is TGCGCCAGCAGCCCACAGGCAAATAGCAATCAGCCCCAGCATTTT. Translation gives CASSPQANSNQPQHF.

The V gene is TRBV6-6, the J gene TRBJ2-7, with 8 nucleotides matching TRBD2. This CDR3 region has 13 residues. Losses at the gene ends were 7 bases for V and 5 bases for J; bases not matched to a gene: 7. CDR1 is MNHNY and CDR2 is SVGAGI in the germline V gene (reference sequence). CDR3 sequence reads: CASTQSGSDEQYF. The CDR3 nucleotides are TGTGCCAGCACCCAAAGCGGGAGTGACGAGCAGTACTTC.